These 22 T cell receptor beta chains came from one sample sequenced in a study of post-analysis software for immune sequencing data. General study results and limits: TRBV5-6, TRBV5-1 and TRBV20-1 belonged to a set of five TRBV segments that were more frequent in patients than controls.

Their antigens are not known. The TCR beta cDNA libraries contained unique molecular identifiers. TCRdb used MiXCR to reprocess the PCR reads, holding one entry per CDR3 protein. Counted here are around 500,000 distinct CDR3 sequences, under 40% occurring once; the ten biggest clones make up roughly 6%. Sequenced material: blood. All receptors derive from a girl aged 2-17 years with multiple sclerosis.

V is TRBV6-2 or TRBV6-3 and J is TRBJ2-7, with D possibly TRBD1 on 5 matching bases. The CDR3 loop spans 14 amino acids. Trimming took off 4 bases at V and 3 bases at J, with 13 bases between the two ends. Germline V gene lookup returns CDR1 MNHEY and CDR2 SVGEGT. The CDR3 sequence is CASSWADNSYEQYF. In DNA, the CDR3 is TGTGCCAGCAGTTGGGCGGACAACAGCTACGAGCAGTACTTC.

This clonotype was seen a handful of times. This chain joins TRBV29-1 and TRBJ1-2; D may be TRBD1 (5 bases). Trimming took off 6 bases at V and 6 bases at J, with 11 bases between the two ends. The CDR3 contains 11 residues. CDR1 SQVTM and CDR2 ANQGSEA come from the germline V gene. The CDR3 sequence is CSVRDGNGYTF. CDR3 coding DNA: TGCAGCGTCCGGGACGGAAATGGCTACACCTTC.

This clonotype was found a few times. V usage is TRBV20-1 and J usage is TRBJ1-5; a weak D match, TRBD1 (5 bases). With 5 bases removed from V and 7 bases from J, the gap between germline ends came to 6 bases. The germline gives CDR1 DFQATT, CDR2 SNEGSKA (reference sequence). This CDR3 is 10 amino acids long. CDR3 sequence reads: CSARGQPQHF. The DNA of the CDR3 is TGCAGTGCTCGGGGGCAGCCCCAGCATTTT.

As DNA, the CDR3 is TGCAGTGCCGTTCGAGATGCCGCCAAAAACATTCAGTACTTC. Its protein is CSAVRDAAKNIQYF. V usage is TRBV20-1 and J usage is TRBJ2-4; D remains ambiguous. The CDR3 runs to 14 residues. The germline CDR1 and CDR2 sequences are DFQATT and SNEGSKA (reference sequence). V lost 6 bases and J 1 base, leaving 13 bases between the germline ends.

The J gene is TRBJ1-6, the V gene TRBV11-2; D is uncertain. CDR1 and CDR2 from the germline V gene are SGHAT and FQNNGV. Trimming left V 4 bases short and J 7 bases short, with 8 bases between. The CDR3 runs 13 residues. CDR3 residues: CASSYQHNSPLHF. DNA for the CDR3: TGTGCCAGCAGCTACCAACACAATTCACCCCTCCACTTT.

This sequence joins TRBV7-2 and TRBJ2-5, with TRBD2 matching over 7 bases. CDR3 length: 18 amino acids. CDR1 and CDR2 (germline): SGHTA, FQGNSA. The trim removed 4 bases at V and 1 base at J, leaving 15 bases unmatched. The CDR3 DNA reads TGTGCCAGCAGCTCCCCGGGGGTGACTAGCAGAACCCAAGAGACCCAGTACTTC. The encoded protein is CASSSPGVTSRTQETQYF.

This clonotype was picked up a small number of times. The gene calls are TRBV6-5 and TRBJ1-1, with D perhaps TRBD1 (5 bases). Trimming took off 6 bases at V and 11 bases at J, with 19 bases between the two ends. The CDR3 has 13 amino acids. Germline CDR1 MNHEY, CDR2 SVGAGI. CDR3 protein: CASSLGTSRGAFF. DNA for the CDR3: TGTGCCAGCAGCCTGGGGACCTCCCGAGGGGCTTTCTTT.

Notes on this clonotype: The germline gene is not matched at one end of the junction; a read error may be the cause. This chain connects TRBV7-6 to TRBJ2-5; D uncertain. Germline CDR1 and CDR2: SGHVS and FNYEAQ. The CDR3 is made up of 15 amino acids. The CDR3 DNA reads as TGTGCCAGCAGCCATCTCCTAGAATACCAAGAGGCCCAGTACTTC. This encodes CASSHLLEYQEAQYF.

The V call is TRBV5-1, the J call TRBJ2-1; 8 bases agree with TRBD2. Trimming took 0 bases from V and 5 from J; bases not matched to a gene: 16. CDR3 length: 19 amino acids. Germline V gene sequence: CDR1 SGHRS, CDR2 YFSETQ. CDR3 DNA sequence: TGCGCCAGCAGCTTGGACCCAACACTGGGGCGGGGGGCCGACAATGAGCAGTTCTTC. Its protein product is CASSLDPTLGRGADNEQFF.

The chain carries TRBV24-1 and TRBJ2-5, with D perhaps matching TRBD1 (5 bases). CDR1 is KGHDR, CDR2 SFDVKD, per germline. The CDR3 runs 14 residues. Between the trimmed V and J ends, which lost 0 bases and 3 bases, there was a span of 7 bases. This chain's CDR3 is CATSDLGREETQYF. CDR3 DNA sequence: TGTGCCACCAGTGATTTGGGCAGGGAAGAGACCCAGTACTTC.

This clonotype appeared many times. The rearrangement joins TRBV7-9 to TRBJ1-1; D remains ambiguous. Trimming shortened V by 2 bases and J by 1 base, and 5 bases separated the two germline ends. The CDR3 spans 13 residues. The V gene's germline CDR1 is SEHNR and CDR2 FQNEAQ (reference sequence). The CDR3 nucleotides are TGTGCCAGCAGCTTAACAGCGAACACTGAAGCTTTCTTT. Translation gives CASSLTANTEAFF.

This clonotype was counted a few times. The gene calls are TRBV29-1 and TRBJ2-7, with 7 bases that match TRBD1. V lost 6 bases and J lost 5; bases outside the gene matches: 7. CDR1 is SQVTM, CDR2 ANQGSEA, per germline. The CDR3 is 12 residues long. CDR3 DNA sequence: TGCAGCGTGAAGTCCGGGACAGACGAGCAGTACTTC. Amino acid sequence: CSVKSGTDEQYF.

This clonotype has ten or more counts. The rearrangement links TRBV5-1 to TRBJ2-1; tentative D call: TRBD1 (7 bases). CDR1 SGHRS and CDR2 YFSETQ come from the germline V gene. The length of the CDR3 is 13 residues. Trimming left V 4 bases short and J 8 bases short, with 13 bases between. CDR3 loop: CASSPARGDEQFF. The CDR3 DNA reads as TGCGCCAGCAGCCCAGCCAGGGGGGATGAGCAGTTCTTC.

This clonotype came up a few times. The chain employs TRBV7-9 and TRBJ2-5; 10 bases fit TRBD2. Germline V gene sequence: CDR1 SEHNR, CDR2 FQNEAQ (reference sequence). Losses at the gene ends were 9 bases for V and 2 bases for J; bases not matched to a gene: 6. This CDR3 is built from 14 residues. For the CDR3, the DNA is TGTGCCAGTATAGCGGGGGGATATCAAGAGACCCAGTACTTC. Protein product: CASIAGGYQETQYF. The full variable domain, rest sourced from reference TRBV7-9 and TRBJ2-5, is DTGVSQNPRHKITKRGQNVTFRCDPISEHNRLYWYRQTLGQGPEFLTYFQNEAQLEKSRLLSDRFSAERPKGSFSTLEIQRTEQGDSAMYLCASIAGGYQETQYFGPGTRLLVL.

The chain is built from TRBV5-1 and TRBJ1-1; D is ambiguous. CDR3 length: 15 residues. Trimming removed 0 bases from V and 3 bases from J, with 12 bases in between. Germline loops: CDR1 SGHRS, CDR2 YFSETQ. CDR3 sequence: CASSLGQVPDTEAFF. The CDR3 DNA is TGCGCCAGCAGCTTGGGTCAGGTCCCCGACACTGAAGCTTTCTTT.

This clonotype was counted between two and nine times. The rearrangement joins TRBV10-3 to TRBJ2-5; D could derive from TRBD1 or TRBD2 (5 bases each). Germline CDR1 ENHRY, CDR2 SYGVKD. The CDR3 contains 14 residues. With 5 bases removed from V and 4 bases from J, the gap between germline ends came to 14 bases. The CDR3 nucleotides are TGTGCCATCAGTACAAGAGGGGTGGCAGAGACCCAGTACTTC. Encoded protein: CAISTRGVAETQYF.

The CDR3: CASSQGTGGQDTQYF. The CDR3 DNA is TGCGCCAGCAGCCAAGGGACAGGGGGACAAGATACGCAGTATTTT. The V gene is TRBV4-1, the J gene TRBJ2-3; 10 bases agree with TRBD1. The germline V gene encodes CDR1 MGHRA and CDR2 YSYEKL. The CDR3 consists of 15 residues. V lost 1 base, J lost 5 bases, and 3 bases stayed unmatched.

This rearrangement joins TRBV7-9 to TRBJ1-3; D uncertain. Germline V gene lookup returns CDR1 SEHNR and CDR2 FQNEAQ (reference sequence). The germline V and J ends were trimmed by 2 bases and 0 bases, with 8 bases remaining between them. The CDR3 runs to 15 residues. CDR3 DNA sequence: TGTGCCAGCAGCTTAACTGGAGTCTCTGGAAACACCATATATTTT. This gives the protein CASSLTGVSGNTIYF. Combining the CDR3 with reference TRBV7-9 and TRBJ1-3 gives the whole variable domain DTGVSQNPRHKITKRGQNVTFRCDPISEHNRLYWYRQTLGQGPEFLTYFQNEAQLEKSRLLSDRFSAERPKGSFSTLEIQRTEQGDSAMYLCASSLTGVSGNTIYFGEGSWLTVV.

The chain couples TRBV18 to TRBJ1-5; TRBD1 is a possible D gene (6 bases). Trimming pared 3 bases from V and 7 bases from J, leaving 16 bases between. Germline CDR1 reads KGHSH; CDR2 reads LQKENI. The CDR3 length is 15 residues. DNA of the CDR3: TGTGCCAGCTCACCCCGGGCAGGGGCTGGCCAGCCCCAGCATTTT. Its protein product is CASSPRAGAGQPQHF.

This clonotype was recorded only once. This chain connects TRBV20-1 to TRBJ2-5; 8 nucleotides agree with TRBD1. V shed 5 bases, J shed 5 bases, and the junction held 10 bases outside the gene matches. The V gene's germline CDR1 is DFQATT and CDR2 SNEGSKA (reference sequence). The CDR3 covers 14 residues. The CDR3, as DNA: TGCAGTGCTGGTCACAGGGGGTTCCGGGAGACCCAGTACTTC. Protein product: CSAGHRGFRETQYF.

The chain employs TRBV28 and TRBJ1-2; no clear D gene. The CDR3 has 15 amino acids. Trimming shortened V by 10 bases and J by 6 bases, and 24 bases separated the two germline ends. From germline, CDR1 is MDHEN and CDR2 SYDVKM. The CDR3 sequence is CATRRLGREPHGYTF. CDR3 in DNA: TGTGCCACCAGGAGACTAGGGAGGGAACCCCATGGCTACACCTTC.

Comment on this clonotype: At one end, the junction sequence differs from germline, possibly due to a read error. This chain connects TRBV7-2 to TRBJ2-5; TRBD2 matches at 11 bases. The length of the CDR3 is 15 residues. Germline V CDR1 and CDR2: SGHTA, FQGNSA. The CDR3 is CVSSQETSGEETQYF. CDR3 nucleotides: TGTGTCAGCAGCCAAGAGACTAGCGGGGAGGAGACCCAGTACTTC.